This TCR beta chain stems from a study of blood T cell repertoires in COVID-19. Overall study: Material from acute and convalescent COVID-19 was sourced from the United States, Italy and Spain.

Produced via immunoSEQ multiplex PCR; TCRdb's table is partial and in-frame only. This table has fewer than 450,000 clones, roughly 90% appearing once. The J segment lost 5 bases and the V segment lost 4 bases, leaving 8 bases of the junction unmatched. The germline CDR1 and CDR2 sequences are SGHRS and YFSETQ. The CDR3 is 15 residues long. The V gene is TRBV5-1, the J gene TRBJ2-3; 9 nucleotides align to TRBD1. Sequenced: peripheral blood. This TCR was recovered from a woman between 65 and 79 years old with COVID-19, enrolled during active disease. The CDR3 sequence: CASSPVDRGKDTQYF. CDR3 sequence (DNA): TGCGCCAGCAGCCCGGTGGACAGGGGAAAAGATACGCAGTATTTT.